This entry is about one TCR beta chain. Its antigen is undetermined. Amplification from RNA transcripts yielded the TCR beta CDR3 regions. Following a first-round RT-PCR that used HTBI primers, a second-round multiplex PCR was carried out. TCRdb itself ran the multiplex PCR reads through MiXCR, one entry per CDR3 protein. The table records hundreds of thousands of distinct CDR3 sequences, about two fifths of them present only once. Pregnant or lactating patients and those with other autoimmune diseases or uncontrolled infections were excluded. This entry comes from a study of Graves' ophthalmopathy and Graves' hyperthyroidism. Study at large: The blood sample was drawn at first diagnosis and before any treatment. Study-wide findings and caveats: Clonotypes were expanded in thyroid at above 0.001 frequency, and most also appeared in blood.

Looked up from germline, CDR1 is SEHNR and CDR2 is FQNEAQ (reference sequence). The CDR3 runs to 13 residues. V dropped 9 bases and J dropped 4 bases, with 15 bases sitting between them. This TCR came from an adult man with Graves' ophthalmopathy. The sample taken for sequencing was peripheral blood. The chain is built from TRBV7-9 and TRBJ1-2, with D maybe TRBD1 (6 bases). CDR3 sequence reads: CASNPGHLYGYTF. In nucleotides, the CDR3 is TGTGCCAGTAATCCGGGACACCTCTATGGCTACACCTTC.